One and the same sample provided the 8 T cell receptor beta chains below, sequenced in a study of Graves' ophthalmopathy and Graves' hyperthyroidism. RNA transcripts provided the template for amplifying TCR beta CDR3 regions. Second-round multiplex PCR came after a first-round RT-PCR that employed HTBI primers. TCRdb processed the multiplex PCR reads anew with MiXCR; each CDR3 protein has one entry. Of 360,000 or so distinct CDR3 sequences listed, 15% to 20% are singletons. Input material: peripheral blood. Receptors were obtained from a woman under 30 with Graves' ophthalmopathy.

This clonotype showed up many times. V usage is TRBV12-3 or TRBV12-4 and J usage is TRBJ1-6; 8 bases agree with TRBD1. CDR3 length: 14 residues. The trim removed 2 bases at V and 9 bases at J, leaving 3 bases unmatched. The chain's CDR3 is CASSLSGGSSPLHF. CDR3 coding DNA: TGTGCCAGCAGTTTATCAGGGGGCAGTTCACCCCTCCACTTT.

There are many counts of this clonotype. The chain uses TRBV6-2 or TRBV6-3 and TRBJ2-6, with D unclear. Trimming left V 6 bases short and J 0 bases short, with 15 bases between. This CDR3 has 17 amino acids. Per germline, CDR1 MNHEY and CDR2 SVGEGT. CDR3 region: CASRTFGRLSGANVLTF. The CDR3, as DNA: TGTGCCAGCAGAACATTCGGACGGCTCTCTGGGGCCAACGTCCTGACTTTC.

This clonotype was counted ten times or more. This chain links TRBV4-3 with TRBJ2-7; unclear D gene. The CDR3 has 13 residues. Trimming pared 3 bases from V and 3 bases from J, leaving 9 bases between. The germline V gene has CDR1 LGHNA and CDR2 YSLEER. CDR3 in DNA: TGCGCCAGCAGCCACGGAGAGGACTACGAGCAGTACTTC. Residues: CASSHGEDYEQYF.

The V gene is TRBV28, the J gene TRBJ1-6; D unclear. In germline, CDR1 is MDHEN, CDR2 SYDVKM. Trimming removed 2 bases at V and 2 bases at J, with 4 bases between. CDR3 length equals 14 residues. CDR3 amino acids: CASSLAPYNSPLHF. CDR3 coding DNA: TGTGCCAGCAGTTTAGCACCCTATAATTCACCCCTCCACTTT. Full variable domain (missing parts from reference TRBV28 and TRBJ1-6): DVKVTQSSRYLVKRTGEKVFLECVQDMDHENMFWYRQDPGLGLRLIYFSYDVKMKEKGDIPEGYSVSREKKERFSLILESASTNQTSMYLCASSLAPYNSPLHFGNGTRLTVT.

This clonotype showed up many times. The chain has TRBV4-2 and TRBJ2-4; 9 bases fit TRBD1. The germline CDR1 and CDR2 sequences are LGHNA and YNFKEQ. CDR3 length: 14 residues. J gave up 6 bases and V 7 bases, and 7 bases lay outside the gene matches. The CDR3 region is CASTGGQGVNIQYF. CDR3 coding DNA: TGTGCCAGCACCGGGGGACAGGGTGTAAACATTCAGTACTTC.

There are many counts of this clonotype. V gene TRBV7-2 combines with J gene TRBJ1-6; D is perhaps TRBD1 (6 bases). CDR1 is SGHTA and CDR2 is FQGNSA in the germline V gene. V gave up 3 bases and J gave up 10 bases, with 13 bases separating them. The CDR3 contains 14 residues. CDR3 nucleotides: TGTGCCAGCAGCTTTAGGGGGGGAAAATCACCCCTCCACTTT. Its protein is CASSFRGGKSPLHF.

Notes on this clonotype: A much larger clone differs from this one at a single base, so this may be a read error. The genes are TRBV11-1 and TRBJ2-3, with 8 positions matching TRBD1. Germline-derived CDR1 and CDR2 are SGHAT and FQDESV (reference sequence). The CDR3 consists of 15 residues. The CDR3 DNA sequence: TGTTCCAGCAGCTTAGGGGGACAGGGCACAGATACGCAGTATTTT. The encoded protein is CSSSLGGQGTDTQYF.

There are many counts of this clonotype. V usage is TRBV30 and J usage is TRBJ2-7; maybe TRBD1 (5 bases). CDR1 GTSNPN and CDR2 SVGIG come from the germline V gene (reference sequence). V dropped 0 bases and J dropped 6 bases, with 12 bases sitting between them. The CDR3 has 13 residues. In DNA form, the CDR3 reads TGTGCCTGGAGTGTACTCGACAGATTCGAGCAGTACTTC. This gives the protein CAWSVLDRFEQYF.